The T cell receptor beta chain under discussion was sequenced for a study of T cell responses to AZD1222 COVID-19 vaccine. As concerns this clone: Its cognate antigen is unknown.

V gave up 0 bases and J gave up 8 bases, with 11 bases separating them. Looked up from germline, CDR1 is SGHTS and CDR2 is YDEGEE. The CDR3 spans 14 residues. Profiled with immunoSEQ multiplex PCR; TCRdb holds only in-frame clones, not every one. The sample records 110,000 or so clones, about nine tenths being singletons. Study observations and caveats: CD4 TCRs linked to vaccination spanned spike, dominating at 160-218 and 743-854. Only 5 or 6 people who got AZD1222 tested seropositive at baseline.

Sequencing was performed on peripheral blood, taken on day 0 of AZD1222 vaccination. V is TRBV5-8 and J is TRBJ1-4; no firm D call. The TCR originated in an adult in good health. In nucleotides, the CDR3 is TGTGCCAGCAGCTTGGCGGGTGGCGGAGAAAAACTGTTTTTT. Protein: CASSLAGGGEKLFF. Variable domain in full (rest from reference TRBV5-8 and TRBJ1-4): EAGVTQSPTHLIKTRGQQATLRCSPISGHTSVYWYQQALGLGLQFLLWYDEGEERNRGNFPPRFSGRQFPNYSSELNVNALELEDSALYLCASSLAGGGEKLFFGSGTQLSVL.